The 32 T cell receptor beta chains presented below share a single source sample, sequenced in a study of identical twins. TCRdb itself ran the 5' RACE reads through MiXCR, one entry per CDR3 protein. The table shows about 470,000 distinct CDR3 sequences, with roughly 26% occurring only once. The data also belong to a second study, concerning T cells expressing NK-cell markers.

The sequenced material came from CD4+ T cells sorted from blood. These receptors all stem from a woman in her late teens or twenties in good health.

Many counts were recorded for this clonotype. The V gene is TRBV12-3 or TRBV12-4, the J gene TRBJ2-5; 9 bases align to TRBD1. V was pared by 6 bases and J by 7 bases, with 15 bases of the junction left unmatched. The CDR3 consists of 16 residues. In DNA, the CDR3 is TGTGCCAGCAGCCATTACACCGGGACAGGGAAGAGGACCCAGTACTTC. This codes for CASSHYTGTGKRTQYF.

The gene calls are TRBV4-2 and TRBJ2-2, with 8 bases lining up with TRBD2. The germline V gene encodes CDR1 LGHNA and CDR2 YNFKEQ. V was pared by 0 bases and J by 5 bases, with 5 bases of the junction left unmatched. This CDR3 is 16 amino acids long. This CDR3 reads CASSQDPGGGTGELFF. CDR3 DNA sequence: TGTGCCAGCAGCCAAGATCCCGGGGGGGGAACCGGGGAGCTGTTTTTT.

For the CDR3, the DNA is TGTGCCAGCAGTCCATTACAGGATCAGCCCCAGCATTTT. Translating it yields CASSPLQDQPQHF. The rearrangement uses TRBV12-3 or TRBV12-4 and TRBJ1-5; D might be TRBD1 (5 bases). CDR3 length: 13 residues. Trimming stripped 5 bases from V and 5 bases from J, with 10 bases between.

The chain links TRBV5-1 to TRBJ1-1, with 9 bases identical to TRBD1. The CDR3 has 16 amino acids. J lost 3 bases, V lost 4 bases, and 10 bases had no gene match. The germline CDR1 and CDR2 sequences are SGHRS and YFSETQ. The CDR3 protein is CASSPLDRGVHTEAFF. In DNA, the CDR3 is TGCGCCAGCAGCCCCCTGGACAGGGGAGTTCACACTGAAGCTTTCTTT.

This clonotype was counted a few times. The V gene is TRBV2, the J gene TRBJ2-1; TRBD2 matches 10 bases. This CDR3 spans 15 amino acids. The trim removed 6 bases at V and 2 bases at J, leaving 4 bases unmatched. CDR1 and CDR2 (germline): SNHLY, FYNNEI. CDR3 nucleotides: TGTGCCAGCAGGAGAGCGGGAGGGACCTACAATGAGCAGTTCTTC. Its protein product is CASRRAGGTYNEQFF.

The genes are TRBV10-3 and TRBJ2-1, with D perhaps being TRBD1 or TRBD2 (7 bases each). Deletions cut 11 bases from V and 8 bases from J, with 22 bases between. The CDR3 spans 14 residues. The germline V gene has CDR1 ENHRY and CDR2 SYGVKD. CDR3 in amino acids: CAVSRGGDEHEQFF. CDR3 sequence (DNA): TGTGCCGTTTCCAGGGGGGGGGACGAACATGAGCAGTTCTTC.

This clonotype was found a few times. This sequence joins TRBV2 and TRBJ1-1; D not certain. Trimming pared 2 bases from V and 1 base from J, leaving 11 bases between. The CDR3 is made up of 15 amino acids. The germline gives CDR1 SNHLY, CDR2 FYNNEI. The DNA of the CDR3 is TGTGCCAGCAGTGAAAGTGCATGGGGGAACACTGAAGCTTTCTTT. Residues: CASSESAWGNTEAFF.

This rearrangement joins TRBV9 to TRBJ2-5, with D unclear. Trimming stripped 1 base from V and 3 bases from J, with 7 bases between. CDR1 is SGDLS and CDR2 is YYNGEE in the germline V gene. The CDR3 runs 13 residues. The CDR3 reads CASSVRSEETQYF. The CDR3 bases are TGTGCCAGCAGCGTAAGGTCGGAAGAGACCCAGTACTTC.

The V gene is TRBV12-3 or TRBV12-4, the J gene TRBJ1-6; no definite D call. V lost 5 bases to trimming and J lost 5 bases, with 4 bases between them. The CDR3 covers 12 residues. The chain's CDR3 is CASSGNNSPLHF. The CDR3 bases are TGTGCCAGCAGTGGGAATAATTCACCCCTCCACTTT.

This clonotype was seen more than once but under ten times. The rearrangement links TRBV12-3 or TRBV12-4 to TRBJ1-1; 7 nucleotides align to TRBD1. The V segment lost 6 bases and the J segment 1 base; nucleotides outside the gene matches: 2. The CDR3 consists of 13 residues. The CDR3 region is CASRTGWNTEAFF. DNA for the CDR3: TGTGCCAGCAGGACAGGGTGGAACACTGAAGCTTTCTTT.

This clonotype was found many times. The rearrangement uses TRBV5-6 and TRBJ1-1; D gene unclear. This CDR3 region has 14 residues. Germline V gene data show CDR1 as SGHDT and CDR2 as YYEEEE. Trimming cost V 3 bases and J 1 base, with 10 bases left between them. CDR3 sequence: CASSWGRTNTEAFF. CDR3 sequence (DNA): TGTGCCAGCAGCTGGGGTCGGACGAACACTGAAGCTTTCTTT. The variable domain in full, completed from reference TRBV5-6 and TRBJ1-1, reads DAGVTQSPTHLIKTRGQQVTLRCSPKSGHDTVSWYQQALGQGPQFIFQYYEEEERQRGNFPDRFSGHQFPNYSSELNVNALLLGDSALYLCASSWGRTNTEAFFGQGTRLTVV.

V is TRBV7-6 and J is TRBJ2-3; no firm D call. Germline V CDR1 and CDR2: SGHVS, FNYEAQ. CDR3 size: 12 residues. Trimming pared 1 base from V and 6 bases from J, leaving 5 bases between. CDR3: CASSLGIDTQYF. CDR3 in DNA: TGTGCCAGCAGCTTAGGGATCGATACGCAGTATTTT.

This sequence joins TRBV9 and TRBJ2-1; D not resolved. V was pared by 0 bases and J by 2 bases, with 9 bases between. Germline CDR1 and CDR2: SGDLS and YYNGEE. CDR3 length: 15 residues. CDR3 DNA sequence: TGTGCCAGCAGCGTAGACGGGCCAACCTACAATGAGCAGTTCTTC. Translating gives CASSVDGPTYNEQFF.

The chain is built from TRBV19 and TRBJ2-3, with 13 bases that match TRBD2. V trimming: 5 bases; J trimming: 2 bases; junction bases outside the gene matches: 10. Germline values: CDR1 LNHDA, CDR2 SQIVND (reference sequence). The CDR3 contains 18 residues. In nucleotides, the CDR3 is TGTGCCAGTAGTGTGCACCCGGGACTAGCGGGATACACAGATACGCAGTATTTT. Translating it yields CASSVHPGLAGYTDTQYF.

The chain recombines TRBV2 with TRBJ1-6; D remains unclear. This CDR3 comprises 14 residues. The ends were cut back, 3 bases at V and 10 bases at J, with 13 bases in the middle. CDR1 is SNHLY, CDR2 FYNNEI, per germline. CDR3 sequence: CASSDENGLSPLHF. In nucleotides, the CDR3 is TGTGCCAGCAGTGATGAGAATGGGTTATCACCCCTCCACTTT. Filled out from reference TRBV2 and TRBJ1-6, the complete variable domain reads EPEVTQTPSHQVTQMGQEVILRCVPISNHLYFYWYRQILGQKVEFLVSFYNNEISEKSEIFDDQFSVERPDGSNFTLKIRSTKLEDSAMYFCASSDENGLSPLHFGNGTRLTVT.

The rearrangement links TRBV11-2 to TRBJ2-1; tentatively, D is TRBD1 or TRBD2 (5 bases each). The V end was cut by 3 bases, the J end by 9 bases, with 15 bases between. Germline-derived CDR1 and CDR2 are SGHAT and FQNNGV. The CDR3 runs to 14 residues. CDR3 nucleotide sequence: TGTGCCAGCAGCTTCCTTAACCGGGACGGTGAGCAGTTCTTC. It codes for CASSFLNRDGEQFF.

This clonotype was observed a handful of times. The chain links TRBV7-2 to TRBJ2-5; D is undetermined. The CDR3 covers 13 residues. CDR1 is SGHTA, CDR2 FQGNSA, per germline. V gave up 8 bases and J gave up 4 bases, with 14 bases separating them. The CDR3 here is CASLGGLGETQYF. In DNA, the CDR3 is TGTGCCAGCCTAGGCGGCTTAGGAGAGACCCAGTACTTC. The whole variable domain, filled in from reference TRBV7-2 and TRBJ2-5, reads GAGVSQSPSNKVTEKGKDVELRCDPISGHTALYWYRQSLGQGLEFLIYFQGNSAPDKSGLPSDRFSAERTGGSVSTLTIQRTQQEDSAVYLCASLGGLGETQYFGPGTRLLVL.

CDR3 region: CASSLTSGTGFYEQYF. CDR3 nucleotides: TGTGCCAGCAGCTTGACCTCCGGGACAGGGTTTTACGAGCAGTACTTC. V is TRBV5-5 and J is TRBJ2-7, with 9 bases lining up with TRBD1. From germline, CDR1 is SGHKS and CDR2 YYEKEE (reference sequence). This CDR3 contains 16 residues. Trimming cost V 1 base and J 4 bases; bases outside gene matches: 9.

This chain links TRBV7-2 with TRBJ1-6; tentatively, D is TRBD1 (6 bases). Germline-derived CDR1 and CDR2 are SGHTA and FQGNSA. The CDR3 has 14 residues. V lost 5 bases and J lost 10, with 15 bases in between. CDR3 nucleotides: TGTGCCAGCAGCCCCAGAGGGGGGCAATCACCCCTCCACTTT. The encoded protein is CASSPRGGQSPLHF. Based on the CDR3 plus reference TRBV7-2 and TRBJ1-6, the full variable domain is GAGVSQSPSNKVTEKGKDVELRCDPISGHTALYWYRQSLGQGLEFLIYFQGNSAPDKSGLPSDRFSAERTGGSVSTLTIQRTQQEDSAVYLCASSPRGGQSPLHFGNGTRLTVT.

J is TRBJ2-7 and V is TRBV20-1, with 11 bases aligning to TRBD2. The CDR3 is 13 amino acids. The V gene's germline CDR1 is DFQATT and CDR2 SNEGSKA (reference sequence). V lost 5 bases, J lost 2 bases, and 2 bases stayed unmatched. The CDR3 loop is CSAATSGTYEQYF. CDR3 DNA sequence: TGCAGTGCTGCGACTAGCGGGACCTACGAGCAGTACTTC.

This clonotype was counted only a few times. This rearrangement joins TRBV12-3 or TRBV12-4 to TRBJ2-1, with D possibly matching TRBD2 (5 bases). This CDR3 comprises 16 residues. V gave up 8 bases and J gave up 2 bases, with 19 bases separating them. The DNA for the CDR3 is TGTGCCAGCGACACGCGTCAGCGGATGACCTACAATGAGCAGTTCTTC. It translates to CASDTRQRMTYNEQFF.

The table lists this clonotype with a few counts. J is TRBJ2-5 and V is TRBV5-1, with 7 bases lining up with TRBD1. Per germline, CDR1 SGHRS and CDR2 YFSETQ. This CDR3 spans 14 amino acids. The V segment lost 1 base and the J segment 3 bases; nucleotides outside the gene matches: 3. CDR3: CASSLLGGEETQYF. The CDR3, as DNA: TGCGCCAGCAGCTTGTTAGGGGGCGAAGAGACCCAGTACTTC.

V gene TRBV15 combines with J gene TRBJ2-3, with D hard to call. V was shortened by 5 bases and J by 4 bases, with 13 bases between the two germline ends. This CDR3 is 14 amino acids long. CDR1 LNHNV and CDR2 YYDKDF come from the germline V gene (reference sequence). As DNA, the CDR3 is TGTGCCACCAGCCTACGTCCCCAACCAGATACGCAGTATTTT. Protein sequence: CATSLRPQPDTQYF. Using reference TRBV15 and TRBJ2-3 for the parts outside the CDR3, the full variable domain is DAMVIQNPRYQVTQFGKPVTLSCSQTLNHNVMYWYQQKSSQAPKLLFHYYDKDFNNEADTPDNFQSRRPNTSFCFLDIRSPGLGDTAMYLCATSLRPQPDTQYFGPGTRLTVL.

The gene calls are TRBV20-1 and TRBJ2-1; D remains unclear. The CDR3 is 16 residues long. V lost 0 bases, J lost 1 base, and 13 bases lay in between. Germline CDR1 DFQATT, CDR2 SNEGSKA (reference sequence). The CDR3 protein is CSARDLGRLSYNEQFF. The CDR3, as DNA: TGCAGTGCTAGAGATCTCGGACGGCTTTCCTACAATGAGCAGTTCTTC.

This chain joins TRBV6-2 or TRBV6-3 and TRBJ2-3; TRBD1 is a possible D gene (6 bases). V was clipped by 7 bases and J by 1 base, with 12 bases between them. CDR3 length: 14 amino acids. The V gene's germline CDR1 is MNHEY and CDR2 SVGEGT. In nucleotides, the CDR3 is TGTGCCAGCATTGACCACAGGGGCACAGATACGCAGTATTTT. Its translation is CASIDHRGTDTQYF.

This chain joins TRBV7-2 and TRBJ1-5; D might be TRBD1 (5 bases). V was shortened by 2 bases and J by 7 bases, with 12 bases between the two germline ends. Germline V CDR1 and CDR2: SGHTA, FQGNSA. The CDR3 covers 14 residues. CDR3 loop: CASSLRRGRQPQHF. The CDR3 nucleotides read TGTGCCAGCAGCTTAAGGCGGGGCAGGCAGCCCCAGCATTTT.

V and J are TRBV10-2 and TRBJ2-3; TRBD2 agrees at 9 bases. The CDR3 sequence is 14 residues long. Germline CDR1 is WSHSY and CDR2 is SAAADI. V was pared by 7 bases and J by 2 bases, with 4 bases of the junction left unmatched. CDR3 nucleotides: TGCGCCAGCACGAGCGGGAGGAACACAGATACGCAGTATTTT. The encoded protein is CASTSGRNTDTQYF.

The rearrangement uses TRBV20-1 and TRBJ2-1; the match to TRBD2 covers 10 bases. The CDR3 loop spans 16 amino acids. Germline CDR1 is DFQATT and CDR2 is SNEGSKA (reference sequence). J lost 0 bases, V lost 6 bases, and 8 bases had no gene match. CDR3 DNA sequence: TGCAGTGCGAGCGGACTAGCGGAGGGCTCCTACAATGAGCAGTTCTTC. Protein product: CSASGLAEGSYNEQFF.

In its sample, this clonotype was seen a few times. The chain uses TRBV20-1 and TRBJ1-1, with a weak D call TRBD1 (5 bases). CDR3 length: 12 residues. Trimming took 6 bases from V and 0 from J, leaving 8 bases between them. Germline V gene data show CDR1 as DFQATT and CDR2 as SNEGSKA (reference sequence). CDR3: CSAGTVNTEAFF. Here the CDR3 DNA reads TGCAGTGCGGGGACGGTGAACACTGAAGCTTTCTTT.

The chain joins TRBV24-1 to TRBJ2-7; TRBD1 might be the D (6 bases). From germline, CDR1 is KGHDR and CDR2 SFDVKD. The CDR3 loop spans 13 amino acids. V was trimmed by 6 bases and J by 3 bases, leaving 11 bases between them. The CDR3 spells CATSPRGIYEQYF. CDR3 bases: TGTGCCACCAGTCCAAGGGGGATCTACGAGCAGTACTTC.

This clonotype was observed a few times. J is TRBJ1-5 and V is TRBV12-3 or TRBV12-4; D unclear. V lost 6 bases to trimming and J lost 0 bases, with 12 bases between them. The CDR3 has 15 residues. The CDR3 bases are TGTGCCAGCAGAACAGAAAGTTATAGCAATCAGCCCCAGCATTTT. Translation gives CASRTESYSNQPQHF.

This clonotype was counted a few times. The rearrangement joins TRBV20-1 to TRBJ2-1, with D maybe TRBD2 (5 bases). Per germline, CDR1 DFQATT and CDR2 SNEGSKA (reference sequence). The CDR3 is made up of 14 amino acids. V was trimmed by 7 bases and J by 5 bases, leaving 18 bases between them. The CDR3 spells CSVPVGSVNNEQFF. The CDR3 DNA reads TGCAGTGTCCCGGTAGGGAGCGTGAACAATGAGCAGTTCTTC.